A single sample is the source of the 21 T cell receptor beta chains below, sequenced in a study of cytomegalovirus exposure and HLA in healthy donors. This PCR relied on a set of 60 Vbeta primers and 13 Jbeta primers. TCRdb's table, derived via immunoSEQ multiplex PCR, lists solely in-frame clones and lacks some. This repertoire shows 98,000 or so clones, around 80% found once; its top ten account for approximately 5%. The sequenced material came from PBMCs. The receptors derive from a woman between 18 and 30 years old in good health and CMV-seropositive.

This clone turned up a few times. V is TRBV7-6 and J is TRBJ2-2; 9 bases map to TRBD1. CDR1 and CDR2 from the germline V gene are SGHVS and FNYEAQ. CDR3 size: 16 residues. The V and J ends lost 5 bases and 0 bases, in that order; junction bases with no gene match: 4. CDR3 in amino acids: CASSKGQGTNTGELFF. The CDR3 DNA follows: TGTGCCAGCAGCAAGGGACAGGGAACGAACACCGGGGAGCTGTTTTTT.

The V gene is TRBV6-6, the J gene TRBJ1-4; D call uncertain. The CDR3 is 15 amino acids. The V gene's germline CDR1 is MNHNY and CDR2 SVGAGI (reference sequence). Trimming pared 3 bases from V and 7 bases from J, leaving 15 bases between. DNA for the CDR3: TGTGCCAGCAGTTATATGAGACAAGTGGGTGAAAAACTGTTTTTT. Translation: CASSYMRQVGEKLFF.

This chain connects TRBV28 to TRBJ2-1; 11 bases agree with TRBD2. V gave up 6 bases and J gave up 6 bases; unmatched junction bases: 7. CDR1 is MDHEN and CDR2 is SYDVKM in the germline V gene. The CDR3 has 15 amino acids. The CDR3 is CASRTGTSGSNEQFF. CDR3 bases: TGTGCCAGCAGAACAGGGACTAGCGGATCCAATGAGCAGTTCTTC.

CDR3 nucleotide sequence: TGTGCCTGGGGGGGGAATCAGCCCCAGCATTTT. It is translated as CAWGGNQPQHF. The rearrangement joins TRBV30 to TRBJ1-5; possibly TRBD1 for D (5 bases). The V end lost 5 bases, the J end lost 4 bases, and 6 bases lay between the germline ends. Germline V gives CDR1 GTSNPN, CDR2 SVGIG (reference sequence). The CDR3 is made up of 11 amino acids.

This sequence joins TRBV5-1 and TRBJ2-7; 8 bases agree with TRBD1. CDR1 is SGHRS, CDR2 YFSETQ, per germline. J lost 2 bases, V lost 4 bases, and 11 bases had no gene match. This CDR3 contains 16 residues. The CDR3 nucleotides read TGCGCCAGCAGCCCCCCCCGGGGGACAGGAGCCTACGAGCAGTACTTC. This gives the protein CASSPPRGTGAYEQYF. The complete variable domain, with remaining parts taken from reference TRBV5-1 and TRBJ2-7, reads KAGVTQTPRYLIKTRGQQVTLSCSPISGHRSVSWYQQTPGQGLQFLFEYFSETQRNKGNFPGRFSGRQFSNSRSEMNVSTLELGDSALYLCASSPPRGTGAYEQYFGPGTRLTVT.

The chain recombines TRBV10-2 with TRBJ2-3; D not resolved. The CDR3 sequence is 15 residues long. Germline V gene data show CDR1 as WSHSY and CDR2 as SAAADI. V lost 0 bases and J 1 base, leaving 8 bases between the germline ends. The CDR3: CASSESSAGTDTQYF. The DNA for the CDR3 is TGCGCCAGCAGTGAGTCGTCTGCAGGCACAGATACGCAGTATTTT.

The chain carries TRBV5-1 and TRBJ1-1, with 10 bases that match TRBD1. Germline lookup yields CDR1 SGHRS and CDR2 YFSETQ. This CDR3 comprises 15 residues. The V segment lost 4 bases and the J segment 4 bases; nucleotides outside the gene matches: 7. DNA of the CDR3: TGCGCCAGCAGCACCGGGACAGGGGCGGGCACTGAAGCTTTCTTT. It specifies CASSTGTGAGTEAFF.

The chain's CDR3 is CASSSGVTSGSSELGYNEQFF. CDR3 coding DNA: TGTGCCAGCAGTTCAGGAGTGACTAGCGGGAGTTCTGAGCTGGGATACAATGAGCAGTTCTTC. This chain connects TRBV28 to TRBJ2-1, with TRBD2 identical over 12 bases. CDR3 length equals 21 residues. V lost 4 bases and J lost 4; bases outside the gene matches: 20. In germline, CDR1 is MDHEN, CDR2 SYDVKM.

This rearrangement joins TRBV2 to TRBJ1-5, with a tentative D call TRBD1 (5 bases). CDR3 length: 12 amino acids. Germline lookup yields CDR1 SNHLY and CDR2 FYNNEI. V was pared by 8 bases and J by 3 bases, with 8 bases between. This chain's CDR3 is CASGANNQPQHF. CDR3 sequence (DNA): TGTGCCAGCGGGGCCAACAATCAGCCCCAGCATTTT.

V gene TRBV28 combines with J gene TRBJ2-7; TRBD2 matches 11 bases. The CDR3 extends over 16 amino acids. The V gene's germline CDR1 is MDHEN and CDR2 SYDVKM. J was trimmed by 4 bases and V by 8 bases; bases with no gene match: 13. The CDR3 region has the DNA TGTGCCAGCTCCTTTCCCCGCCTAGCGGGGGGATACGAGCAGTACTTC. Translated: CASSFPRLAGGYEQYF. Full variable domain (rest looked up from reference TRBV28 and TRBJ2-7): DVKVTQSSRYLVKRTGEKVFLECVQDMDHENMFWYRQDPGLGLRLIYFSYDVKMKEKGDIPEGYSVSREKKERFSLILESASTNQTSMYLCASSFPRLAGGYEQYFGPGTRLTVT.

In this sample, this clone turned up a few times. V is TRBV6-6 and J is TRBJ1-4; D gene unclear. V was trimmed by 0 bases and J by 7 bases, leaving 6 bases between them. Germline V lookup: CDR1 MNHNY, CDR2 SVGAGI (reference sequence). This CDR3 is 13 amino acids long. CDR3: CASSYSTSEKLFF. In DNA form, the CDR3 reads TGTGCCAGCAGTTACTCGACTTCTGAAAAACTGTTTTTT.

The gene calls are TRBV2 and TRBJ2-3; 10 bases match TRBD2. V shed 4 bases and J 3 bases; nucleotides not matched to a gene: 4. The CDR3 runs to 15 residues. The germline V gene encodes CDR1 SNHLY and CDR2 FYNNEI. The CDR3 nucleotides read TGTGCCAGCAGTGGACTAGCGGGCAATACAGATACGCAGTATTTT. Translating gives CASSGLAGNTDTQYF.

V gene TRBV9 combines with J gene TRBJ1-6, with D possibly being TRBD1 (6 bases). The CDR3 length is 14 residues. V was cut by 3 bases and J by 7 bases, with 11 bases left in between. Germline V gives CDR1 SGDLS, CDR2 YYNGEE. The CDR3 DNA is TGTGCCAGCAGCGCCGGGGACAAGAATTCACCCCTCCACTTT. Amino acid sequence: CASSAGDKNSPLHF.

This chain connects TRBV11-2 to TRBJ1-2; 7 bases agree with TRBD1. The CDR3 has 14 residues. The germline V gene has CDR1 SGHAT and CDR2 FQNNGV. With V trimmed by 6 bases and J by 8 bases, 12 bases remained unmatched. As DNA, the CDR3 is TGTGCCAGCAGTCGGGAACAGGGGCGGCGGGGCTACACCTTC. This translates into CASSREQGRRGYTF.

The chain couples TRBV28 to TRBJ2-5; TRBD2 matches at 11 bases. The V and J ends lost 4 bases and 5 bases, in that order; junction bases with no gene match: 12. CDR1 is MDHEN and CDR2 is SYDVKM in the germline V gene. This CDR3 has 17 residues. CDR3 residues: CASSSLAGGGPRETQYF. The CDR3 bases are TGTGCCAGCAGTTCCCTAGCGGGAGGAGGACCTAGGGAGACCCAGTACTTC. Using reference TRBV28 and TRBJ2-5 for the parts outside the CDR3, the full variable domain is DVKVTQSSRYLVKRTGEKVFLECVQDMDHENMFWYRQDPGLGLRLIYFSYDVKMKEKGDIPEGYSVSREKKERFSLILESASTNQTSMYLCASSSLAGGGPRETQYFGPGTRLLVL.

V is TRBV15 and J is TRBJ2-1, with 11 nucleotides matching TRBD2. The trim removed 5 bases at V and 5 bases at J, leaving 8 bases unmatched. Germline lookup yields CDR1 LNHNV and CDR2 YYDKDF (reference sequence). CDR3 length equals 16 residues. The DNA of the CDR3 is TGTGCCACCAGCCACGGACTAGCGGGCTTCAACAATGAGCAGTTCTTC. Residues: CATSHGLAGFNNEQFF.

This clone has only a few counts. The rearrangement uses TRBV6-5 and TRBJ1-4; D is unresolved. Deletions cut 4 bases from V and 3 bases from J, with 15 bases between. This CDR3 is built from 16 residues. Germline values: CDR1 MNHEY, CDR2 SVGAGI. The CDR3 region has the DNA TGTGCCAGCAGTTCCCTAGGCGCGGAGGCTAATGAAAAACTGTTTTTT. Amino acids: CASSSLGAEANEKLFF.

This chain links TRBV2 with TRBJ2-1, with 9 bases identical to TRBD2. The CDR3 spans 15 residues. The V gene end was trimmed by 5 bases and the J gene end by 9 bases; junction bases not matched to a gene: 11. From germline, CDR1 is SNHLY and CDR2 FYNNEI. The CDR3 region is CASSPEVAGVGEQFF. In DNA, the CDR3 is TGTGCCAGCAGTCCGGAAGTAGCGGGGGTGGGTGAGCAGTTCTTC.

In this sample, this clone turned up a few times. This chain joins TRBV4-2 and TRBJ2-1; TRBD2 matches at 9 bases. The CDR3 consists of 15 residues. Unmatched junction bases numbered 7, after V lost 3 bases and J lost 7 bases. Germline V gives CDR1 LGHNA, CDR2 YNFKEQ. DNA of the CDR3: TGTGCCAGCAGCCACATAGCGGGAGCAGCAAATGAGCAGTTCTTC. Amino acid sequence: CASSHIAGAANEQFF.

The chain combines TRBV28 with TRBJ1-1; the match to TRBD1 covers 9 bases. The V and J ends lost 5 bases and 6 bases, in that order; junction bases with no gene match: 10. The CDR3 is 15 amino acids. Germline CDR1 and CDR2: MDHEN and SYDVKM. CDR3 sequence reads: CASSQPGTGFAEAFF. The CDR3 region has the DNA TGTGCCAGCAGTCAGCCCGGGACAGGGTTCGCTGAAGCTTTCTTT. The full variable domain, with the rest looked up from reference TRBV28 and TRBJ1-1, is DVKVTQSSRYLVKRTGEKVFLECVQDMDHENMFWYRQDPGLGLRLIYFSYDVKMKEKGDIPEGYSVSREKKERFSLILESASTNQTSMYLCASSQPGTGFAEAFFGQGTRLTVV.

The rearrangement uses TRBV7-9 and TRBJ2-1; D may be TRBD2 (6 bases). Germline V CDR1 and CDR2: SEHNR, FQNEAQ (reference sequence). This CDR3 comprises 15 residues. V was cut by 4 bases and J by 8 bases, with 18 bases left in between. In DNA, the CDR3 is TGTGCCAGCAGCTCTCCTATGGCGGGAAGGGATGAGCAGTTCTTC. Protein sequence: CASSSPMAGRDEQFF.